Each of the 32 T cell receptor beta chains below was sequenced from the same sample in a study of a mutant IDH1 vaccine in newly diagnosed glioma. The protocol was immunoSEQ multiplex PCR, while the TCRdb copy is restricted to in-frame clones and leaves out a portion. The profile shows approximately 28,000 clones, over 65% of them singletons. As for time point: week 35, safety follow-up. Every vaccine dose comprised 300 ug of mutant IDH1 20-mer peptide plus topical imiquimod. These receptors' antigens are unknown. Sequences were derived from PBMCs, sampled from a glioma patient whose treatment included an IDH1 peptide vaccine. The source of these receptors is a man aged 25 to 40 with glioma.

The chain uses TRBV5-1 and TRBJ1-5, with TRBD1 matching 7 bases. The V gene's germline CDR1 is SGHRS and CDR2 YFSETQ. The V segment lost 4 bases and the J segment 4 bases; nucleotides outside the gene matches: 8. The CDR3 covers 15 residues. The CDR3 DNA reads as TGCGCCAGCAGCACAGCCGGGACAGCAAATCAGCCCCAGCATTTT. As protein: CASSTAGTANQPQHF.

The chain has TRBV6-1 and TRBJ1-1, with 7 bases fitting TRBD1. The CDR3 sequence is 15 residues long. The J segment lost 5 bases and the V segment lost 6 bases, leaving 12 bases of the junction unmatched. The germline gives CDR1 MNHNS, CDR2 SASEGT. The CDR3 DNA sequence: TGTGCCAGCAGCCCACTTAGGACAGGAGAAACTGAAGCTTTCTTT. Translation: CASSPLRTGETEAFF.

The CDR3 nucleotides read TGCACCAGCAGCACAGGGGGGAACTATGGCTACACCTTC. Amino acid sequence: CTSSTGGNYGYTF. The chain combines TRBV1 with TRBJ1-2; the DNA was not used to check the table's D call, TRBD1. TRBV1 is labeled a pseudogene. The CDR3 has 13 amino acids.

The chain uses TRBV27 and TRBJ1-2; no clear D gene. The CDR3 totals 13 residues. Germline V CDR1 and CDR2: MNHEY, SMNVEV (reference sequence). V was trimmed by 5 bases and J by 3 bases, leaving 10 bases between them. The CDR3 DNA reads TGTGCCAGCAGTCACAGACTTTACTATGGCTACACCTTC. Translation: CASSHRLYYGYTF.

The chain carries TRBV27 and TRBJ2-7; perhaps TRBD2 as D (5 bases). V was shortened by 4 bases and J by 0 bases, with 10 bases between the two germline ends. The CDR3 extends over 14 amino acids. In germline, CDR1 is MNHEY, CDR2 SMNVEV (reference sequence). The CDR3 region is CASSSQADSYEQYF. CDR3 DNA sequence: TGTGCCAGCAGTTCCCAAGCGGACTCCTACGAGCAGTACTTC.

V and J are TRBV6-1 and TRBJ1-5, with D unresolved. Looked up from germline, CDR1 is MNHNS and CDR2 is SASEGT. The CDR3 extends over 13 amino acids. Trimming removed 0 bases at V and 7 bases at J, with 7 bases between. The CDR3 protein is CASSEASRQPQHF. The DNA of the CDR3 is TGTGCCAGCAGTGAAGCGAGCAGACAGCCCCAGCATTTT.

V is TRBV14 and J is TRBJ1-2; the D gene is possibly TRBD1 (6 bases). The germline CDR1 and CDR2 sequences are SGHDN and FVKESK. The CDR3 loop spans 14 amino acids. Trimming pared 3 bases from V and 7 bases from J, leaving 15 bases between. The CDR3 loop reads CASSQTGRARGYTF. The CDR3 DNA is TGTGCCAGCAGCCAGACAGGTCGGGCACGTGGCTACACCTTC.

The rearrangement links TRBV7-8 to TRBJ1-5; 9 nucleotides match TRBD1. The CDR3 runs to 15 residues. V lost 5 bases to trimming and J lost 6 bases; unmatched junction nucleotides: 8. Germline V gives CDR1 SGHVS, CDR2 FQNEAQ. CDR3 DNA: TGTGCCAGCAGCGACCTTAGGGACAGGGCTCAGCCCCAGCATTTT. This encodes CASSDLRDRAQPQHF.

The gene calls are TRBV4-1 and TRBJ1-5, with D maybe TRBD1 (5 bases). Germline V gene lookup returns CDR1 MGHRA and CDR2 YSYEKL. Trimming removed 0 bases at V and 1 base at J, with 10 bases between. This CDR3 is 16 amino acids long. The CDR3: CASSQDPGNSNQPQHF. CDR3 DNA: TGCGCCAGCAGCCAAGATCCAGGGAACAGCAATCAGCCCCAGCATTTT.

The rearrangement uses TRBV27 and TRBJ1-4; perhaps TRBD1 as D (5 bases). V was cut by 1 base and J by 11 bases, with 17 bases left in between. Germline values: CDR1 MNHEY, CDR2 SMNVEV (reference sequence). CDR3 length: 15 amino acids. CDR3 nucleotides: TGTGCCAGCAGTTTATTATCTCAGGGATCTGGGAAACTGTTTTTT. Translating it yields CASSLLSQGSGKLFF.

V and J are TRBV6-1 and TRBJ2-1; TRBD2 agrees at 7 bases. The CDR3 length is 15 residues. The germline V gene has CDR1 MNHNS and CDR2 SASEGT. V lost 3 bases and J lost 4; bases outside the gene matches: 6. CDR3 nucleotides: TGTGCCAGCAGTGAGCCGGGACTAACTTACAATGAGCAGTTCTTC. It specifies CASSEPGLTYNEQFF.

V usage is TRBV7-3 and J usage is TRBJ2-1; a weak D match, TRBD2 (6 bases). This CDR3 is built from 17 residues. The germline CDR1 and CDR2 sequences are SGHTA and FQGTGA. V was pared by 5 bases and J by 8 bases, with 25 bases between. The CDR3 protein is CASSPRRGGALVDEQFF. The DNA of the CDR3 is TGTGCCAGCAGCCCTCGGCGGGGAGGCGCCCTTGTGGATGAGCAGTTCTTC.

The chain uses TRBV7-2 and TRBJ1-2, with no clear D. Trimming shortened V by 0 bases and J by 8 bases, and 7 bases separated the two germline ends. Germline V CDR1 and CDR2: SGHTA, FQGNSA. This CDR3 contains 12 residues. The CDR3 region is CASSLARMGYTF. The CDR3 region has the DNA TGTGCCAGCAGCTTAGCGCGGATGGGCTACACCTTC.

This clone was found a few times. Written as DNA, the CDR3 is TGTGCCAGCAGCGGGGCGGACGGGGGAGGCACTGAAGCTTTCTTT. This encodes CASSGADGGGTEAFF. This chain links TRBV5-5 with TRBJ1-1; perhaps TRBD1 as D (5 bases). The CDR3 consists of 15 residues. V was cut by 4 bases and J by 4 bases, with 17 bases left in between. The V gene's germline CDR1 is SGHKS and CDR2 YYEKEE (reference sequence).

The CDR3, as DNA: TGTGCCAGCAGCGAGACCGGACTCCTGAACAATGAGCAGTTCTTC. This sequence encodes CASSETGLLNNEQFF. The chain has TRBV2 and TRBJ2-1; TRBD2 might be the D (5 bases). The CDR3 consists of 15 residues. Trimming pared 6 bases from V and 5 bases from J, leaving 17 bases between. Germline V CDR1 and CDR2: SNHLY, FYNNEI.

The chain employs TRBV6-1 and TRBJ2-7; TRBD2 aligns across 10 bases. After removal of 4 bases from V and 6 bases from J, the junction contained 6 bases not matched to a gene. Looked up from germline, CDR1 is MNHNS and CDR2 is SASEGT. The CDR3 consists of 14 residues. CDR3 in amino acids: CASSVGLAGVEQYF. In DNA, the CDR3 is TGTGCCAGCAGTGTAGGTCTAGCGGGAGTCGAGCAGTACTTC.

The chain carries TRBV7-2 and TRBJ2-7; D is undetermined. Germline V gives CDR1 SGHTA, CDR2 FQGNSA. The germline V and J ends were trimmed by 5 bases and 1 base, with 15 bases remaining between them. This CDR3 has 15 residues. The CDR3 is CASSRTGEGSYEQYF. The CDR3 bases are TGTGCCAGCAGCCGAACGGGTGAAGGGTCCTACGAGCAGTACTTC.

This clone was detected a few times. CDR3 in DNA: TGTGCCAGCATGCGGGAAAAACTGTTTTTT. Translated: CASMREKLFF. This chain uses TRBV6-6 with TRBJ1-4, with D hard to call. This CDR3 is built from 10 residues. The V end lost 7 bases, the J end lost 8 bases, and 5 bases lay between the germline ends. Per the germline V gene, CDR1 is MNHNY and CDR2 is SVGAGI (reference sequence).

This rearrangement joins TRBV5-6 to TRBJ1-2; D possibly corresponds to TRBD1 (6 bases). V lost 6 bases, J lost 8 bases, and 17 bases lay in between. This CDR3 has 13 amino acids. Germline lookup yields CDR1 SGHDT and CDR2 YYEEEE. CDR3 in DNA: TGTGCCAGCACCCCGCAGGGGTTGGGCGGCTACACCTTC. Protein: CASTPQGLGGYTF.

In this sample, this clone turned up a few times. The V call is TRBV30, the J call TRBJ1-5, with D hard to call. This CDR3 is built from 13 residues. V was clipped by 1 base and J by 3 bases, with 7 bases between them. Germline V lookup: CDR1 GTSNPN, CDR2 SVGIG (reference sequence). The DNA of the CDR3 is TGTGCCTGGAGTGGAAGGGACAATCAGCCCCAGCATTTT. This gives the protein CAWSGRDNQPQHF.

The chain is built from TRBV13 and TRBJ2-7; D unresolved. The V gene's germline CDR1 is PRHDT and CDR2 FYEKMQ (reference sequence). The CDR3 sequence is 14 residues long. Trimming removed 0 bases from V and 3 bases from J, with 9 bases in between. The chain's CDR3 is CASSLGRVSYEQYF. As DNA, the CDR3 is TGTGCCAGCAGCTTAGGCCGAGTTAGCTACGAGCAGTACTTC.

The V and J genes are TRBV2 and TRBJ1-5; D gene unclear. CDR1 and CDR2 (germline): SNHLY, FYNNEI. The CDR3 loop spans 14 amino acids. V was shortened by 4 bases and J by 6 bases, with 13 bases between the two germline ends. Written as DNA, the CDR3 is TGTGCCAGCAGTGGGATCCGAGAGGGTCAGCCCCAGCATTTT. Translated, it gives CASSGIREGQPQHF.

The table lists this clone with a few counts. V is TRBV30 and J is TRBJ2-1; 9 bases match TRBD1. Looked up from germline, CDR1 is GTSNPN and CDR2 is SVGIG (reference sequence). V lost 0 bases to trimming and J lost 3 bases; unmatched junction nucleotides: 9. CDR3 length: 17 residues. The CDR3 nucleotides are TGTGCCTGGAGTGTACAGCGAGGGACAGGGCTCTACAATGAGCAGTTCTTC. Translation gives CAWSVQRGTGLYNEQFF.

The CDR3 here is CASSEVGQPQHF. The CDR3 DNA is TGTGCCAGCAGTGAAGTCGGTCAGCCCCAGCATTTT. The chain recombines TRBV6-1 with TRBJ1-5; unclear D gene. V was pared by 1 base and J by 6 bases, with 4 bases between. The germline gives CDR1 MNHNS, CDR2 SASEGT. The CDR3 is 12 residues long.

The rearrangement links TRBV6-1 to TRBJ1-2; D unresolved. The V gene's germline CDR1 is MNHNS and CDR2 SASEGT. CDR3 length: 13 amino acids. V was clipped by 1 base and J by 4 bases, with 7 bases between them. CDR3 in DNA: TGTGCCAGCAGTGAAGGCCTACCCTATGGCTACACCTTC. Protein sequence: CASSEGLPYGYTF.

The J gene is TRBJ2-5, the V gene TRBV4-1; tentative D call: TRBD1 (6 bases). V was pared by 4 bases and J by 5 bases, with 14 bases between. The CDR3 contains 14 residues. The germline gives CDR1 MGHRA, CDR2 YSYEKL. CDR3 protein: CASSPGQSTETQYF. DNA of the CDR3: TGCGCCAGCAGCCCCGGACAGTCTACGGAGACCCAGTACTTC.

This clone was seen a few times. This sequence joins TRBV5-3 and TRBJ1-5; D gene uncertain. TRBV5-3 is recorded as an ORF, its role being uncertain. Trimming took off 3 bases at V and 5 bases at J, with 3 bases between the two ends. The CDR3 is made up of 11 amino acids. CDR3 residues: CARSSHQPQHF. As DNA, the CDR3 is TGTGCCAGAAGCTCCCATCAGCCCCAGCATTTT.

The V gene is TRBV5-1, the J gene TRBJ2-2; no firm D call. CDR3 length: 14 amino acids. CDR1 is SGHRS and CDR2 is YFSETQ in the germline V gene. V was clipped by 5 bases and J by 2 bases, with 10 bases between them. CDR3 in DNA: TGCGCCAGCAGTTACAACAGTAACACCGGGGAGCTGTTTTTT. This encodes CASSYNSNTGELFF.

The chain joins TRBV19 to TRBJ1-1; 7 bases are shared with TRBD1. V dropped 3 bases and J dropped 1; count of bases not matched to a gene: 2. Germline assignment: CDR1 LNHDA and CDR2 SQIVND (reference sequence). This CDR3 is built from 14 residues. The CDR3 DNA reads as TGTGCCAGTAGTATCCGGGACAGGAACACTGAAGCTTTCTTT. Encoded protein: CASSIRDRNTEAFF. Based on the CDR3 plus reference TRBV19 and TRBJ1-1, the full variable domain is DGGITQSPKYLFRKEGQNVTLSCEQNLNHDAMYWYRQDPGQGLRLIYYSQIVNDFQKGDIAEGYSVSREKKESFPLTVTSAQKNPTAFYLCASSIRDRNTEAFFGQGTRLTVV.

Here the CDR3 DNA reads TGCAGCGTCCGGGAATATGAAAAACTGTTTTTT. Translating it yields CSVREYEKLFF. This sequence joins TRBV29-1 and TRBJ1-4; D is unresolved. This CDR3 comprises 11 residues. CDR1 SQVTM and CDR2 ANQGSEA come from the germline V gene. The V end was cut by 6 bases, the J end by 6 bases, with 8 bases between.

This sequence joins TRBV28 and TRBJ1-1; possible D gene TRBD1, 5 bases. The V gene's germline CDR1 is MDHEN and CDR2 SYDVKM. The germline V and J ends were trimmed by 0 bases and 1 base, with 6 bases remaining between them. This CDR3 is 14 amino acids long. CDR3 in amino acids: CASSLWTENTEAFF. The CDR3 nucleotides are TGTGCCAGCAGTTTATGGACAGAGAACACTGAAGCTTTCTTT.

The chain has TRBV5-5 and TRBJ2-6; D perhaps matches TRBD1 (6 bases). The length of the CDR3 is 20 residues. Germline-derived CDR1 and CDR2 are SGHKS and YYEKEE (reference sequence). V lost 0 bases and J lost 0, with 19 bases in between. The CDR3 DNA sequence: TGTGCCAGCAGCTTGGGGGTGTTGGACAGCACCAGCTCTGGGGCCAACGTCCTGACTTTC. Its translation: CASSLGVLDSTSSGANVLTF.